This T cell receptor beta chain was sequenced for a study of blood T cell repertoires in COVID-19. In the study overall: Samples representing acute and convalescent COVID-19 were sourced from the United States, Italy and Spain. T cells, B-cell-depleted T cells, or PBMCs supplied cDNA or gDNA.

This CDR3 region has 14 residues. CDR1 is SSHAT, CDR2 FNYEAQ, per germline (reference sequence). How the authors handled the data: From reference gene primer amplification, estimates of nucleated cell counts were derived. The protocol was immunoSEQ multiplex PCR, while the TCRdb copy is restricted to in-frame clones and leaves out a portion. That table gives V, J and clone size, and the DNA gave D and trimming. The sample has around 120,000 clones, about nine tenths seen once. Regarding this clone: The junction departs from the called germline gene at one end, perhaps through a read error.

The chain combines TRBV7-7 with TRBJ2-5, with D perhaps matching TRBD2 (5 bases). This sequence was found in a human donor with active COVID-19. The donor label of this sample is uncertain. The sequenced material came from peripheral blood. The CDR3 region is CASSLTGLRETQYF. The CDR3, as DNA: TGTGCTAGCAGCTTAACGGGATTAAGGGAGACCCAGTACTTC.